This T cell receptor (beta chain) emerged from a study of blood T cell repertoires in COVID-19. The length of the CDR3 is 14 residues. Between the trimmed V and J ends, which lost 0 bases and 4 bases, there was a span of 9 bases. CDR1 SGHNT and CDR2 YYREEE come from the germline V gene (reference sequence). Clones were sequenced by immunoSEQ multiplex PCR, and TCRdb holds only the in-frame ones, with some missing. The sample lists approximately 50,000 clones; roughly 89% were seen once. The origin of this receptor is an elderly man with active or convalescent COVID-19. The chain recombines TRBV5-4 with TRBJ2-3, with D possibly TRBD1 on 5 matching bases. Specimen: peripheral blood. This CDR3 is CASSLGRAPDTQYF. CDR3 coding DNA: TGTGCCAGCAGCTTGGGCAGGGCCCCAGATACGCAGTATTTT.